One sample yielded the 22 T cell receptor beta chains listed below, sequenced in a study of response to subunit inactivated influenza vaccine. One entry per CDR3 protein results from TCRdb running MiXCR on the RT-PCR reads. The repertoire holds about 520,000 distinct CDR3 sequences, with 6.5% to 8% as singletons. Here the sequenced sample was PBMCs from blood, taken roughly 24 months after vaccination. The receptors were gathered from a man between 50 and 69 years old who received an inactivated influenza vaccine.

This clonotype appeared many times. The rearrangement joins TRBV5-1 to TRBJ1-2, with TRBD1 matching 8 bases. Germline-derived CDR1 and CDR2 are SGHRS and YFSETQ. The CDR3 has 16 amino acids. Trimming removed 0 bases from V and 4 bases from J; junction bases left unmatched: 8. CDR3 DNA: TGCGCCAGCAGCTTGGCCAGGGGGCAAGGTAGCTATGGCTACACCTTC. Translating it yields CASSLARGQGSYGYTF.

This clonotype was seen ten or more times. The CDR3 is CASSLVAGGFNEQFF. The CDR3, as DNA: TGTGCCAGCAGTTTAGTGGCGGGGGGATTCAATGAGCAGTTCTTC. The genes are TRBV12-3 or TRBV12-4 and TRBJ2-1, with 8 bases matching TRBD2. The CDR3 is made up of 15 amino acids. Trimming removed 1 base from V and 6 bases from J; junction bases left unmatched: 5.

J is TRBJ2-7 and V is TRBV3-1, with unresolved D. The germline V and J ends were trimmed by 5 bases and 0 bases, with 8 bases remaining between them. The V gene's germline CDR1 is LGHDT and CDR2 YNNKEL (reference sequence). CDR3 length equals 13 residues. For the CDR3, the DNA is TGTGCCAGCAGCATAGACGTCTCCTACGAGCAGTACTTC. Protein product: CASSIDVSYEQYF.

Details on this clonotype: Sequence at one end of the junction differs from germline and may be a read error. J is TRBJ1-5 and V is TRBV6-5; D unclear. Germline CDR1 and CDR2: MNHEY and SVGAGI. The CDR3 spans 18 residues. CDR3 in DNA: TGTGCCAGCAGCTACTCCGTTATTACTGCTTATAGCAATCAGCCCCAGCATTTT. Translating it yields CASSYSVITAYSNQPQHF.

This clonotype was seen ten or more times. The chain couples TRBV5-1 to TRBJ2-1; TRBD2 agrees at 10 bases. The CDR3 extends over 13 amino acids. The germline V gene encodes CDR1 SGHRS and CDR2 YFSETQ. Losses at the gene ends were 4 bases for V and 10 bases for J; bases not matched to a gene: 5. Here the CDR3 DNA reads TGCGCCAGCAGCGCGACTAGCGGGTTGGAGCAGTTCTTC. Protein sequence: CASSATSGLEQFF.

The J gene is TRBJ2-1, the V gene TRBV10-2; D is unclear. The CDR3 has 14 residues. V gave up 8 bases and J gave up 0 bases, with 11 bases separating them. CDR1 is WSHSY and CDR2 is SAAADI in the germline V gene. The CDR3 DNA reads as TGCGCCAGCTTAGGCTTGAGCTCCTACAATGAGCAGTTCTTC. It encodes CASLGLSSYNEQFF.

This clonotype came up many times. The rearrangement uses TRBV24-1 and TRBJ2-1; D is perhaps TRBD2 (5 bases). V lost 0 bases, J lost 5 bases, and 13 bases lay in between. CDR1 KGHDR and CDR2 SFDVKD come from the germline V gene. The CDR3 extends over 16 amino acids. The CDR3 sequence is CATSDLAFGGDNEQFF. CDR3 nucleotides: TGTGCCACCAGTGATTTGGCTTTTGGAGGAGACAATGAGCAGTTCTTC.

This clonotype was seen a few times. The genes are TRBV4-3 and TRBJ2-1; TRBD2 agrees at 13 bases. From germline, CDR1 is LGHNA and CDR2 YSLEER. V trimming: 4 bases; J trimming: 1 base; junction bases outside the gene matches: 4. The CDR3 covers 17 residues. The CDR3 DNA reads TGCGCCAGCAGCCCGCGACTAGCGGGGGGTTCCTACAATGAGCAGTTCTTC. Protein product: CASSPRLAGGSYNEQFF.

This clonotype was observed a handful of times. The gene calls are TRBV5-1 and TRBJ2-7; D perhaps matches TRBD2 (7 bases). CDR3 length: 14 amino acids. The V gene's germline CDR1 is SGHRS and CDR2 YFSETQ. Deletions cut 0 bases from V and 6 bases from J, with 13 bases between. The DNA for the CDR3 is TGCGCCAGCAGCTTGGAAGGGAGGGACACCGAGCAGTACTTC. Translating gives CASSLEGRDTEQYF. Complete variable domain (other parts from reference TRBV5-1 and TRBJ2-7): KAGVTQTPRYLIKTRGQQVTLSCSPISGHRSVSWYQQTPGQGLQFLFEYFSETQRNKGNFPGRFSGRQFSNSRSEMNVSTLELGDSALYLCASSLEGRDTEQYFGPGTRLTVT.

This clonotype was counted at least ten times. This chain links TRBV5-1 with TRBJ2-1; 11 nucleotides align to TRBD2. Germline V gene data show CDR1 as SGHRS and CDR2 as YFSETQ. Unmatched junction bases numbered 8, after V lost 5 bases and J lost 4 bases. This CDR3 is 16 amino acids long. CDR3 sequence (DNA): TGCGCCAGCAGACCGTCCGGGACTAGCGGATACAATGAGCAGTTCTTC. Translated, it gives CASRPSGTSGYNEQFF.

This clonotype came up many times. The chain carries TRBV3-1 and TRBJ2-1; tentative D call: TRBD2 (6 bases). Trimming removed 1 base at V and 9 bases at J, with 19 bases between. The V gene's germline CDR1 is LGHDT and CDR2 YNNKEL (reference sequence). The CDR3 length is 16 residues. Written as DNA, the CDR3 is TGTGCCAGCAGCCAAGTTAGCGGATTAGGACGTTCTGAGCAGTTCTTC. This translates into CASSQVSGLGRSEQFF.

This clonotype was picked up a small number of times. The rearrangement links TRBV5-1 to TRBJ2-6; no definite D call. Germline lookup yields CDR1 SGHRS and CDR2 YFSETQ. The CDR3 runs 18 residues. V was clipped by 0 bases and J by 1 base, with 14 bases between them. The CDR3 DNA sequence: TGCGCCAGCAGCTTGGTTGACGGTTTGGTGTCTGGGGCCAACGTCCTGACTTTC. This translates into CASSLVDGLVSGANVLTF.

This clonotype was recorded many times. The chain links TRBV12-3 or TRBV12-4 to TRBJ2-5, with D unresolved. Trimming removed 5 bases at V and 1 base at J, with 5 bases between. CDR3 size: 12 residues. CDR3 protein: CASSTAQETQYF. The CDR3 DNA is TGTGCCAGCAGTACGGCCCAAGAGACCCAGTACTTC.

This chain joins TRBV3-1 and TRBJ1-4; the D gene is possibly TRBD1 (5 bases). From germline, CDR1 is LGHDT and CDR2 YNNKEL (reference sequence). This CDR3 spans 13 amino acids. V dropped 2 bases and J dropped 5 bases, with 6 bases sitting between them. Here the CDR3 DNA reads TGTGCCAGCAGCCAACGGGGGAATGAAAAACTGTTTTTT. This codes for CASSQRGNEKLFF.

This clonotype was counted many times. The rearrangement joins TRBV29-1 to TRBJ2-1; D possibly corresponds to TRBD2 (6 bases). The CDR3 runs to 13 residues. Germline loops: CDR1 SQVTM, CDR2 ANQGSEA. V gave up 8 bases and J gave up 2 bases, with 13 bases separating them. The CDR3: CSKIAGTYNEQFF. DNA of the CDR3: TGCAGCAAGATCGCGGGAACCTACAATGAGCAGTTCTTC.

In its sample, this clonotype was seen many times. The V gene is TRBV12-3 or TRBV12-4, the J gene TRBJ2-7, with 13 bases aligning to TRBD2. With 6 bases clipped from V and 3 bases from J, the junction kept 2 bases outside the gene matches. The CDR3 contains 14 residues. The CDR3 sequence: CASSRTSGSYEQYF. CDR3 in DNA: TGTGCCAGCAGCCGGACTAGCGGGAGCTACGAGCAGTACTTC.

This chain uses TRBV7-2 with TRBJ2-1, with D perhaps assigned TRBD1 or TRBD2 (6 bases each). Deletions cut 1 base from V and 4 bases from J, with 14 bases between. Germline V gene data show CDR1 as SGHTA and CDR2 as FQGNSA. The CDR3 covers 16 residues. Here the CDR3 reads CASSLEDTGAYNEQFF. DNA for the CDR3: TGTGCCAGCAGCTTAGAAGATACGGGGGCGTACAATGAGCAGTTCTTC.

This clonotype has more than one count but fewer than ten. The junction does not match germline at one end; this may be a read error. This rearrangement joins TRBV7-7 to TRBJ2-2; tentatively, D is TRBD1 (6 bases). Germline CDR1 is SSHAT and CDR2 is FNYEAQ (reference sequence). The CDR3 is 14 amino acids. The CDR3 nucleotides read TGTGCTAGCAGCCCAGGGGTTAACGCCGGGGAGCTGTTTTTT. Translated, it gives CASSPGVNAGELFF.

This chain links TRBV5-8 with TRBJ2-2, with 12 nucleotides matching TRBD2. Trimming removed 6 bases from V and 2 bases from J; junction bases left unmatched: 5. Germline values: CDR1 SGHTS, CDR2 YDEGEE. This CDR3 has 16 residues. CDR3 nucleotide sequence: TGTGCCAGCAACGTTGGACTAGCGGGAAACACCGGGGAGCTGTTTTTT. It is translated as CASNVGLAGNTGELFF.

The sample holds many counts of this clonotype. V gene TRBV5-1 combines with J gene TRBJ2-2; D remains unclear. V gave up 2 bases and J gave up 6 bases, with 11 bases separating them. This CDR3 comprises 14 residues. From germline, CDR1 is SGHRS and CDR2 YFSETQ. The CDR3 region is CASSFFLVPGELFF. The CDR3 nucleotides read TGCGCCAGCAGCTTTTTTTTAGTCCCCGGGGAGCTGTTTTTT.

This clonotype was recorded a few times. This chain links TRBV5-4 with TRBJ2-1, with 12 bases that match TRBD2. With 4 bases clipped from V and 8 bases from J, the junction kept 7 bases outside the gene matches. Looked up from germline, CDR1 is SGHNT and CDR2 is YYREEE (reference sequence). This CDR3 has 15 amino acids. The CDR3 reads CASSPTSGSFDEQFF. CDR3 DNA sequence: TGTGCCAGCAGCCCGACTAGCGGGAGTTTCGATGAGCAGTTCTTC.

The genes are TRBV7-9 and TRBJ2-3; D is perhaps TRBD2 (6 bases). V lost 5 bases and J lost 3, with 12 bases in between. Germline CDR1 reads SEHNR; CDR2 reads FQNEAQ (reference sequence). The CDR3 has 14 amino acids. The CDR3 DNA follows: TGTGCCAGCAGCCCGAGGGAGGAGACAGATACGCAGTATTTT. Amino acids: CASSPREETDTQYF.